The rows below give T cell receptor beta chains drawn from one sample of a study of PD-L1 blockade in urothelial cancer. Profiling relied on immunoSEQ multiplex PCR, and the TCRdb table lists in-frame clones only, not all of them. The sample holds around 60,000 clones, 81% seen once. The starting material was PBMCs, obtained around atezolizumab (anti-PD-L1) treatment. These TCRs come from a man aged 70-80 years with urothelial cancer. The CDR3 runs from the conserved cysteine through the conserved F or W. The D gene is left open where the match is weak. A row's size may be missing; if present it is once, few, many or a size class.

cdr3_aa: CASIPGSGANVLTF; cdr3_nt: TGCGCCAGCATCCCAGGCTCTGGGGCCAACGTCCTGACTTTC; d_call: .; v_call: TRBV5-1; j_call: TRBJ2-6; clone_size: .; cdr3_length: 14
cdr3_aa: CASSEGPWNEQFF; cdr3_nt: TGCGCCAGCAGTGAGGGCCCCTGGAATGAGCAGTTCTTC; d_call: .; v_call: TRBV10-2; j_call: TRBJ2-1; clone_size: .; cdr3_length: 13
cdr3_aa: CASIKTIPPYEQYF; cdr3_nt: TGTGCCAGCATCAAGACTATCCCCCCCTACGAGCAGTACTTC; d_call: .; v_call: TRBV6-1; j_call: TRBJ2-7; clone_size: medium-sized; cdr3_length: 14
cdr3_aa: CASSQVAVGIQYF; cdr3_nt: TGTGCCAGCAGCCAAGTAGCGGTCGGCATTCAGTACTTC; d_call: .; v_call: TRBV14; j_call: TRBJ2-4; clone_size: .; cdr3_length: 13
cdr3_aa: CARSRGQGLGEQPQHF; cdr3_nt: TGTGCCAGAAGCCGAGGACAGGGGTTAGGCGAGCAGCCCCAGCATTTT; d_call: TRBD1; v_call: TRBV5-3; j_call: TRBJ1-5; clone_size: .; cdr3_length: 16
cdr3_aa: CASSLPSQFYEQYF; cdr3_nt: TGTGCCAGCAGCTTGCCCTCCCAGTTCTACGAGCAGTACTTC; d_call: .; v_call: TRBV5-6; j_call: TRBJ2-7; clone_size: .; cdr3_length: 14
cdr3_aa: CASSFFTADTGYTF; cdr3_nt: TGTGCCAGCAGCTTTTTTACAGCTGACACCGGCTACACCTTC; d_call: .; v_call: TRBV5-5; j_call: TRBJ1-2; clone_size: .; cdr3_length: 14
cdr3_aa: CSVVRSGDISTDTQYF; cdr3_nt: TGCAGCGTTGTTCGTAGTGGAGATATTAGCACAGATACGCAGTATTTT; d_call: .; v_call: TRBV29-1; j_call: TRBJ2-3; clone_size: .; cdr3_length: 16
cdr3_aa: CASSLEPGRAYEQFF; cdr3_nt: TGCGCCAGCAGCTTGGAGCCCGGGAGGGCTTATGAGCAGTTCTTC; d_call: TRBD2; v_call: TRBV5-1; j_call: TRBJ2-1; clone_size: .; cdr3_length: 15
cdr3_aa: CASSPSRDRGTDTQYF; cdr3_nt: TGTGCCAGCTCACCAAGCCGGGACAGGGGAACAGATACGCAGTATTTT; d_call: TRBD1; v_call: TRBV18; j_call: TRBJ2-3; clone_size: .; cdr3_length: 16
cdr3_aa: CASSPPSTSEQFF; cdr3_nt: TGTGCCAGTAGTCCACCCAGCACTAGCGAACAGTTCTTC; d_call: TRBD2; v_call: TRBV19; j_call: TRBJ2-1; clone_size: .; cdr3_length: 13
cdr3_aa: CASTTQQGTYEQYF; cdr3_nt: TGTGCCAGCACCACCCAGCAGGGGACGTACGAGCAGTACTTC; d_call: .; v_call: TRBV28; j_call: TRBJ2-7; clone_size: .; cdr3_length: 14
cdr3_aa: CASSIGRAGGGETQYF; cdr3_nt: TGTGCCAGTAGTATAGGAAGGGCAGGGGGCGGAGAGACCCAGTACTTC; d_call: TRBD1; v_call: TRBV19; j_call: TRBJ2-5; clone_size: .; cdr3_length: 16
cdr3_aa: CASSTGTSGIYEQYF; cdr3_nt: TGCGCCAGCAGCACCGGGACTAGCGGGATCTACGAGCAGTACTTC; d_call: TRBD2; v_call: TRBV5-1; j_call: TRBJ2-7; clone_size: .; cdr3_length: 15
cdr3_aa: CASSLLGLRTSGTGTQYF; cdr3_nt: TGTGCCAGCAGCTTGCTCGGCCTGCGGACTAGCGGGACTGGGACCCAGTACTTC; d_call: TRBD2; v_call: TRBV5-6; j_call: TRBJ2-5; clone_size: .; cdr3_length: 18
cdr3_aa: CASSTLQENTEAFF; cdr3_nt: TGTGCCAGTAGCACCCTCCAGGAGAACACTGAAGCTTTCTTT; d_call: .; v_call: TRBV19; j_call: TRBJ1-1; clone_size: once; cdr3_length: 14
cdr3_aa: CASSERTVAYNEQFF; cdr3_nt: TGTGCCAGCAGTGAAAGGACAGTCGCTTACAATGAGCAGTTCTTC; d_call: .; v_call: TRBV2; j_call: TRBJ2-1; clone_size: .; cdr3_length: 15
cdr3_aa: CASSPGLVYEQFF; cdr3_nt: TGCGCCAGCAGCCCGGGACTAGTCTATGAGCAGTTCTTC; d_call: TRBD2; v_call: TRBV5-1; j_call: TRBJ2-1; clone_size: .; cdr3_length: 13
cdr3_aa: CASSPDGGGPQTEQFF; cdr3_nt: TGCGCCAGCAGCCCCGACGGGGGAGGGCCTCAAACTGAGCAGTTCTTC; d_call: TRBD2; v_call: TRBV5-1; j_call: TRBJ2-1; clone_size: .; cdr3_length: 16
cdr3_aa: CASRTAATSSYEQYF; cdr3_nt: TGTGCCAGCAGAACAGCGGCGACCAGCTCCTACGAGCAGTACTTC; d_call: .; v_call: TRBV28; j_call: TRBJ2-7; clone_size: .; cdr3_length: 15
cdr3_aa: CAISESEGGYGYTF; cdr3_nt: TGTGCCATCAGTGAGTCGGAGGGTGGCTATGGCTACACCTTC; d_call: .; v_call: TRBV10-3; j_call: TRBJ1-2; clone_size: .; cdr3_length: 14
cdr3_aa: CASSRDSYGYTF; cdr3_nt: TGTGCCAGTAGTAGGGACAGCTATGGCTACACCTTC; d_call: TRBD1; v_call: TRBV19; j_call: TRBJ1-2; clone_size: few; cdr3_length: 12
cdr3_aa: CAWGAGARGKLFF; cdr3_nt: TGTGCCTGGGGAGCAGGGGCACGGGGCAAACTGTTTTTT; d_call: .; v_call: TRBV30; j_call: TRBJ1-4; clone_size: few; cdr3_length: 13
cdr3_aa: CASSFDRGRYNEQFF; cdr3_nt: TGTGCCAGCAGCTTCGACAGGGGGCGTTACAATGAGCAGTTCTTC; d_call: TRBD1; v_call: TRBV7-2; j_call: TRBJ2-1; clone_size: .; cdr3_length: 15
cdr3_aa: CASQIGQGGPGELFF; cdr3_nt: TGCGCCAGCCAAATCGGACAGGGAGGTCCCGGGGAGCTGTTTTTT; d_call: TRBD1; v_call: TRBV5-1; j_call: TRBJ2-2; clone_size: .; cdr3_length: 15
cdr3_aa: CASSIQGETQYF; cdr3_nt: TGTGCCAGCAGTATACAGGGAGAGACCCAGTACTTC; d_call: .; v_call: TRBV6-5; j_call: TRBJ2-5; clone_size: .; cdr3_length: 12
cdr3_aa: CATSTMTGGSYEQYF; cdr3_nt: TGTGCCACCAGCACAATGACAGGGGGTTCCTACGAGCAGTACTTC; d_call: TRBD1; v_call: TRBV15; j_call: TRBJ2-7; clone_size: few; cdr3_length: 15
cdr3_aa: CASSSRQGTEAFF; cdr3_nt: TGTGCCAGCAGCAGCAGACAGGGCACTGAAGCTTTCTTT; d_call: TRBD1; v_call: TRBV7-2; j_call: TRBJ1-1; clone_size: .; cdr3_length: 13
cdr3_aa: CASSLARQGTNVLTF; cdr3_nt: TGTGCCAGCAGCTTAGCGAGACAGGGGACCAACGTCCTGACTTTC; d_call: TRBD1; v_call: TRBV7-2; j_call: TRBJ2-6; clone_size: .; cdr3_length: 15
cdr3_aa: CASTLALNTEAFF; cdr3_nt: TGTGCCAGCACTCTGGCCTTGAACACTGAAGCTTTCTTT; d_call: .; v_call: TRBV14; j_call: TRBJ1-1; clone_size: .; cdr3_length: 13
cdr3_aa: CASSPRTGVLDQPQHF; cdr3_nt: TGTGCCAGTAGTCCGAGGACAGGGGTTTTGGATCAGCCCCAGCATTTT; d_call: TRBD1; v_call: TRBV19; j_call: TRBJ1-5; clone_size: .; cdr3_length: 16
cdr3_aa: CASSFTRVAGLHNEQFF; cdr3_nt: TGCGCCAGCAGCTTTACTAGGGTAGCGGGGTTACACAATGAGCAGTTCTTC; d_call: TRBD2; v_call: TRBV5-1; j_call: TRBJ2-1; clone_size: once; cdr3_length: 17
cdr3_aa: CASSELRGEDIQYF; cdr3_nt: TGTGCCAGCAGTGAACTCCGCGGCGAAGACATTCAGTACTTC; d_call: .; v_call: TRBV2; j_call: TRBJ2-4; clone_size: .; cdr3_length: 14
cdr3_aa: CSVRTSGETQYF; cdr3_nt: TGCAGCGTCCGGACTAGCGGAGAGACCCAGTACTTC; d_call: TRBD2; v_call: TRBV29-1; j_call: TRBJ2-5; clone_size: few; cdr3_length: 12
cdr3_aa: CAWSVRALAGEGSGELFF; cdr3_nt: TGTGCCTGGAGTGTACGAGCCCTAGCGGGAGAAGGGAGCGGGGAGCTGTTTTTT; d_call: TRBD2; v_call: TRBV30; j_call: TRBJ2-2; clone_size: .; cdr3_length: 18
cdr3_aa: CASSSYRTTGGDTQYF; cdr3_nt: TGTGCCAGCTCATCGTACCGGACTACCGGTGGGGATACGCAGTATTTT; d_call: .; v_call: TRBV18; j_call: TRBJ2-3; clone_size: .; cdr3_length: 16
cdr3_aa: CASSWRGDSQYF; cdr3_nt: TGTGCCAGCAGCTGGAGGGGGGACAGCCAGTACTTC; d_call: .; v_call: TRBV5-6; j_call: TRBJ2-5; clone_size: .; cdr3_length: 12